Following are 21 T cell receptor beta chains from one sample sequenced in a study of blood T cell repertoires in COVID-19. Profiling relied on immunoSEQ multiplex PCR, and the TCRdb table lists in-frame clones only, not all of them. The sample includes 110,000 or so clones, approximately 88% of them seen just once. The source material was peripheral blood. All receptors come from a woman aged 40 to 49 with acute or convalescent COVID-19.

The chain employs TRBV6-5 and TRBJ2-3, with 9 bases that match TRBD1. Germline CDR1 and CDR2: MNHEY and SVGAGI. With 2 bases clipped from V and 6 bases from J, the junction kept 3 bases outside the gene matches. The CDR3 is 14 residues long. In DNA form, the CDR3 reads TGTGCCAGCAGTTACGGGACAGGGACGGATACGCAGTATTTT. Translation gives CASSYGTGTDTQYF.

This clone was recorded a few times. CDR3 in amino acids: CASSLDGTRNYEQYF. The CDR3, as DNA: TGTGCCAGCAGCTTGGACGGGACTAGGAACTACGAGCAGTACTTC. The chain is built from TRBV5-5 and TRBJ2-7; 8 positions agree with TRBD2. With V trimmed by 0 bases and J by 3 bases, 5 bases remained unmatched. The CDR3 loop spans 15 amino acids. Germline V gives CDR1 SGHKS, CDR2 YYEKEE (reference sequence).

The chain employs TRBV9 and TRBJ1-2, with 8 bases identical to TRBD1. CDR3 length: 12 amino acids. The germline V gene encodes CDR1 SGDLS and CDR2 YYNGEE. The trim removed 7 bases at V and 9 bases at J, leaving 8 bases unmatched. The chain's CDR3 is CASRGTGGSYTF. CDR3 coding DNA: TGTGCCAGCCGAGGGACAGGAGGAAGCTACACCTTC.

V is TRBV7-2 and J is TRBJ2-5; no definite D call. V lost 1 base, J lost 5 bases, and 5 bases lay in between. This CDR3 contains 12 residues. Germline values: CDR1 SGHTA, CDR2 FQGNSA. The CDR3: CASSLGVETQYF. The DNA for the CDR3 is TGTGCCAGCAGCTTAGGAGTCGAGACCCAGTACTTC.

CDR3 nucleotide sequence: TGCGCCAGCAGCCCTACTCCGTACGGGACTAGCACAGATACGCAGTATTTT. It specifies CASSPTPYGTSTDTQYF. This rearrangement joins TRBV5-1 to TRBJ2-3, with D perhaps TRBD2 (6 bases). V was pared by 4 bases and J by 0 bases, with 18 bases between. Germline V CDR1 and CDR2: SGHRS, YFSETQ. The CDR3 length is 17 residues.

J is TRBJ2-7 and V is TRBV5-1; 8 bases map to TRBD1. With 0 bases clipped from V and 7 bases from J, the junction kept 3 bases outside the gene matches. This CDR3 spans 13 amino acids. Germline V lookup: CDR1 SGHRS, CDR2 YFSETQ. CDR3 region: CASSLGDRTEQYF. In DNA, the CDR3 is TGCGCCAGCAGCTTGGGGGACAGGACGGAGCAGTACTTC. The full variable domain, rest sourced from reference TRBV5-1 and TRBJ2-7, is KAGVTQTPRYLIKTRGQQVTLSCSPISGHRSVSWYQQTPGQGLQFLFEYFSETQRNKGNFPGRFSGRQFSNSRSEMNVSTLELGDSALYLCASSLGDRTEQYFGPGTRLTVT.

The chain carries TRBV9 and TRBJ2-7, with 9 bases fitting TRBD2. CDR3 length: 14 residues. Germline trimming cut 0 bases from V and 5 bases from J; bases unmatched to any gene: 3. CDR1 is SGDLS, CDR2 YYNGEE, per germline. The DNA for the CDR3 is TGTGCCAGCAGCGTAGAGCGCGGGGGGGACGAGCAGTACTTC. Protein product: CASSVERGGDEQYF.

The chain is built from TRBV9 and TRBJ2-7, with D perhaps TRBD1 (6 bases). Trimming left V 0 bases short and J 5 bases short, with 18 bases between. Germline loops: CDR1 SGDLS, CDR2 YYNGEE. This CDR3 comprises 16 residues. In DNA, the CDR3 is TGTGCCAGCAGCGTAGCGGGAACAGGGCTTCGTGACGAGCAGTACTTC. It yields the protein CASSVAGTGLRDEQYF.

This clone was detected once. V and J are TRBV6-1 and TRBJ2-1, with a tentative D call TRBD1 (5 bases). Germline CDR1 MNHNS, CDR2 SASEGT. V dropped 1 base and J dropped 4 bases, with 14 bases sitting between them. This CDR3 is built from 16 residues. The CDR3 sequence: CASSEEAGLGYNEQFF. The CDR3 region has the DNA TGTGCCAGCAGTGAAGAGGCAGGGCTGGGATACAATGAGCAGTTCTTC.

A single count supports this clone. The sample carries other DNA sequences with the same CDR3. The V and J genes are TRBV6-5 and TRBJ2-7; TRBD1 agrees at 8 bases. J gave up 3 bases and V 5 bases, and 6 bases lay outside the gene matches. There are 14 residues in the CDR3. Germline loops: CDR1 MNHEY, CDR2 SVGAGI. The CDR3 spells CASSRDRSGYEQYF. The CDR3 coding sequence is TGTGCCAGCAGTAGGGACAGGTCGGGCTACGAGCAGTACTTC.

V and J are TRBV27 and TRBJ1-5; D call uncertain. The CDR3 totals 15 residues. Germline V lookup: CDR1 MNHEY, CDR2 SMNVEV (reference sequence). V was shortened by 3 bases and J by 2 bases, with 11 bases between the two germline ends. CDR3 coding DNA: TGTGCCAGCAGTTTCGACCCCGCGGGCAATCAGCCCCAGCATTTT. Translation: CASSFDPAGNQPQHF.

This chain links TRBV3-1 (or the pseudogene TRBV3-2) with TRBJ2-6; a possible D gene is TRBD1 (6 bases). The CDR3 runs to 16 residues. CDR1 and CDR2 from the germline V gene are LGHDT and YNNKEL (reference sequence). V was trimmed by 2 bases and J by 4 bases, leaving 12 bases between them. The DNA of the CDR3 is TGTGCCAGCAGCCAACGCACAGGGTCGGGGGCCAACGTCCTGACTTTC. Translation gives CASSQRTGSGANVLTF.

The chain uses TRBV7-2 and TRBJ1-5; the D gene is possibly TRBD1 (6 bases). V dropped 1 base and J dropped 8 bases, with 15 bases sitting between them. The germline gives CDR1 SGHTA, CDR2 FQGNSA. The CDR3 totals 15 residues. CDR3 residues: CASSLDAGGAKPQHF. The CDR3 DNA is TGTGCCAGCAGCTTAGATGCGGGGGGCGCGAAGCCCCAGCATTTT.

The chain is built from TRBV4-2 and TRBJ1-5; weak D call: TRBD1 (6 bases). V shed 4 bases and J shed 6 bases, with 16 bases lying between them. The CDR3 spans 15 residues. Germline V CDR1 and CDR2: LGHNA, YNFKEQ. The CDR3 sequence is CASSRGQGIGQPQHF. In DNA, the CDR3 is TGTGCCAGCAGCCGGGGGCAGGGGATAGGTCAGCCCCAGCATTTT.

The chain couples TRBV9 to TRBJ1-2; D call uncertain. CDR3 length: 14 residues. The germline V gene has CDR1 SGDLS and CDR2 YYNGEE. V lost 4 bases to trimming and J lost 4 bases, with 14 bases between them. The CDR3, as DNA: TGTGCCAGCAGCCCCCCAGCAGGTGGCTATGGCTACACCTTC. Protein product: CASSPPAGGYGYTF.

The CDR3 here is CASSQGAGGYEQYF. CDR3 coding DNA: TGCGCCAGCAGCCAAGGAGCGGGGGGCTACGAGCAGTACTTC. The chain combines TRBV4-3 with TRBJ2-7; 9 nucleotides agree with TRBD2. J lost 3 bases, V lost 1 base, and 1 base had no gene match. Germline values: CDR1 LGHNA, CDR2 YSLEER. CDR3 size: 14 residues.

The CDR3 DNA follows: TGTGCCAGCAGTTTACGGGGTAGCGCCTACGAGCAGTACTTC. Translated: CASSLRGSAYEQYF. V is TRBV6-2 or TRBV6-3 and J is TRBJ2-7; a possible D gene is TRBD2 (5 bases). CDR1 MNHEY and CDR2 SVGEGT come from the germline V gene. This CDR3 spans 14 amino acids. The ends were cut back, 4 bases at V and 2 bases at J, with 12 bases in the middle.

The chain joins TRBV5-5 to TRBJ2-3; 8 bases are shared with TRBD1. Trimming took 7 bases from V and 0 from J; bases not matched to a gene: 7. The CDR3 spans 15 residues. Per germline, CDR1 SGHKS and CDR2 YYEKEE (reference sequence). CDR3 DNA sequence: TGTGCCAGCGGCCCGCAGGGGGCTAGCACAGATACGCAGTATTTT. This encodes CASGPQGASTDTQYF.

J is TRBJ1-5 and V is TRBV27; D is perhaps TRBD1 (5 bases). The V gene lost 2 bases and the J gene lost 4 bases, with 9 bases spanning the gap. The CDR3 runs 14 residues. CDR1 is MNHEY and CDR2 is SMNVEV in the germline V gene (reference sequence). The CDR3 loop reads CASSLRGLNQPQHF. DNA of the CDR3: TGTGCCAGCAGTTTAAGGGGCCTTAATCAGCCCCAGCATTTT.

In DNA form, the CDR3 reads TGTGCCAGTAGTCCCGCCGGGGGAGGCTACGAGCAGTACTTC. Translated: CASSPAGGGYEQYF. This chain links TRBV19 with TRBJ2-7; tentatively, D is TRBD2 (6 bases). Trimming took off 5 bases at V and 3 bases at J, with 14 bases between the two ends. Germline V CDR1 and CDR2: LNHDA, SQIVND (reference sequence). The CDR3 runs 14 residues.

To note about this clone: This sample includes further DNA sequences coding for the same CDR3. The gene calls are TRBV3-1 (or the pseudogene TRBV3-2) and TRBJ2-2, with a weak D call TRBD2 (5 bases). The CDR3 has 13 residues. The germline CDR1 and CDR2 sequences are LGHDT and YNNKEL (reference sequence). V was cut by 1 base and J by 5 bases, with 5 bases left in between. The chain's CDR3 is CASSQAGTGELFF. The CDR3 DNA follows: TGTGCCAGCAGCCAAGCGGGGACCGGGGAGCTGTTTTTT.